This TCR beta chain originates from a study of shared clonotypes between healthy human individuals. About the research overall: Plates per donor: three CD4 naive, three CD4 memory, two CD8 naive, one CD8 memory. Study-level points and caveats: Across a few donors, naive CD4 shared about 5%, naive CD8 over 3%, memory CD4 about 2.5%, memory CD8 0.4% to 0.5%.

This table comes from immunoSEQ multiplex PCR, and its TCRdb copy is limited to in-frame clones, with some not included. The top ten hold around 1.8% of the sample, which has about 2.1 million clones, just over 90% seen once. About this clone itself: Antigen unknown.

Cells designated naive CD8 were CD45RO-negative and were positively selected for CCR7, with terminally differentiated effector memory CD45RA+ cells excluded. Source material: naive CD8+ T cells from PBMCs. The receptor was isolated from a man younger than 30 in good health. Some clones in this sample may be carry-over from other donors' samples.

The CDR3 DNA reads as TGCGCCAGCAGCCCCCCTCCCACCTACGAGCAGTACTTC. Residues: CASSPPPTYEQYF. The genes are TRBV4-1 and TRBJ2-7, with D unclear. Germline CDR1 reads MGHRA; CDR2 reads YSYEKL. V lost 4 bases and J lost 2, with 9 bases in between. This CDR3 spans 13 amino acids.